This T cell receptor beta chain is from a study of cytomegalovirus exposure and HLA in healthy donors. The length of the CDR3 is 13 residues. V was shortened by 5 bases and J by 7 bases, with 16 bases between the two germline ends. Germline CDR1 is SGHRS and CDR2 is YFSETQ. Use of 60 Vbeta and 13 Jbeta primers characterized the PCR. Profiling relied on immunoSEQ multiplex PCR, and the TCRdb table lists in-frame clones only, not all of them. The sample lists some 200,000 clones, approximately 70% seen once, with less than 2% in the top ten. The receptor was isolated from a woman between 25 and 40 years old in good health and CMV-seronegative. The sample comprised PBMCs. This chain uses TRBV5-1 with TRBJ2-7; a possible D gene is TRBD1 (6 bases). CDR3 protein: CASRGAGPEEQYF. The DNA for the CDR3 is TGCGCCAGCAGGGGGGCAGGGCCAGAAGAGCAGTACTTC.